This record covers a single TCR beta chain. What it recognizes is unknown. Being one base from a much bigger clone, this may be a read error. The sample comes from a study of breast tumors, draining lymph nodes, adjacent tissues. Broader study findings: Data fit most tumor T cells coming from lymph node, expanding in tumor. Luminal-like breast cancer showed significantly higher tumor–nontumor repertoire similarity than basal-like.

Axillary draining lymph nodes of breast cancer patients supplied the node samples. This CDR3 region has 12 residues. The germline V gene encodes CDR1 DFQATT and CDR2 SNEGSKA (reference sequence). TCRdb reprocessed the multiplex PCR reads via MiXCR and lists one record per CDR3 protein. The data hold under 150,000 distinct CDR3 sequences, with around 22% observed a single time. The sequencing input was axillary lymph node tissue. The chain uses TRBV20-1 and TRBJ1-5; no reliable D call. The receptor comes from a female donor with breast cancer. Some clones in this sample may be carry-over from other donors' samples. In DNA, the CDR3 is TGCAGTGCTAGTAATGGAGTTCAGTCCCAGCATTTT. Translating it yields CSASNGVQSQHF.